This paragraph reports one T cell receptor (beta chain). Its antigen has not been determined. There are no base qualities to consult, and no much larger clone falls within one base. In total, 666 healthy bone marrow donors made up the cohort. All cohort members were sampled while nominally healthy, although unrecorded immune exposures were likely present. The donor was CMV seronegative and was included in the group of approximately 350 seronegative cohort members. A peripheral blood sample was provided by each donor, and peripheral blood mononuclear cells were used for TCR beta sequencing. The Qiagen DNeasy Blood Extraction Kit was used to extract genomic DNA from the blood cell samples. The sample originates from a study of cytomegalovirus exposure and HLA in healthy donors (dated 2017 in TCRdb). Broadly, across the study: According to an earlier analysis of around 600 of the donors, roughly 180 million T cells yielded some 110 million unique TCR beta sequences and 250 to 350 Gb of sequence data. The later analysis used no new phenotypic data to find candidate immune exposures, relying instead on TCR beta sequences and their occurrence across donors. The study profiled the T cell repertoires of hundreds of subjects by immunosequencing and related them to cytomegalovirus serostatus. The study aimed to test whether cataloging public T cell receptors could reveal signatures of past pathogen exposure. In addition to the first cohort of around 670 subjects, a separate validation cohort of 120 different subjects was used. In a later analysis, previously published TCR beta repertoires from fewer than 750 donors were re-analyzed and high-resolution HLA genotyping was added so that TCR occurrence patterns could be studied. Several DR-DQ haplotypes were handled as single units for association and clustering, since linkage in the cohort was strong. The study combined high-throughput TCR immunosequencing, statistical association of individual TCRs with disease status, and machine learning to predict cytomegalovirus infection status. The number of donors typed differed by locus, with 629-630 for A, B, C, DRB1 and DQB1, about 500 for DQA1, about 610 for DPA1, and 400 to 490 for DPB1. About 280 gigabases of sequencing data and 91 million or so unique TCR sequences made up an early release that covered 500 to 700 HLA-typed donors. To decide whether each TCR beta V gene segment behaved as functional or pseudogenic, an earlier analysis of approximately 600 of the donors relied on high-throughput TCR beta sequencing. Every repertoire in the discovery cohort had been generated on one and the same sequencing platform. HLA typing covered class I and class II loci at four-digit resolution. Genome-wide SNP genotypes for about 65% of the roughly 670 donors were used in a later genetic analysis, which treated that subset as a discovery cohort. Donor age, sex, ethnicity and CMV serostatus were compiled together with the repertoire data. Across around 400 genotyped donors of the cohort, an average of approximately 240,000 unique TCR beta nucleotide sequences per donor were sequenced, and 15% to 20% of those sequences were non-productive. Of the roughly 400 genotyped donors, 65% to 90% fell in the genetic ancestry cluster associated with self-reported Caucasian donors.

Beyond this particular receptor, the publication reports: In a later analysis, TCR association rates were found to vary across HLA loci, with the most associated TCRs seen for DRB1 alleles and the fewest for HLA-C alleles. A cluster of highly shared sequence variants was judged likely to represent a technical artifact of the sequencing pipeline. At a false discovery rate of 0.05, a later analysis linked around 17,000 TCR beta sequences to specific HLA alleles. The presence/absence analyses assumed that sequencing depth was roughly uniform across donors, and that assumption may not be true. Compared with equally common non-associated chains, HLA-associated TCR beta chains in a later analysis were more clonally expanded and had lower generation probabilities. Assigning TCR associations to individual alleles was difficult when HLA alleles, especially DR and DQ, strongly co-occurred. Most TCR sequences were observed very rarely across donors, whereas some public TCRs were present in many individuals. Most CMV-associated TCR beta chains appeared to be HLA-restricted in a later analysis, and the HLA associations seemed to be driven largely by CMV exposure. HLA typing was unavailable for some donors at each locus, so association tests used only the typed subset. In an earlier analysis of approximately 590 of the donors, most TCR beta V segments appeared in productive rearrangements about 87% or about 30% of the time, broadly matching IMGT annotations. Correlated functional status among segregating V segments might be attributable to linkage disequilibrium, but an unknown experimental factor could not be ruled out. Only TCR beta chains were sequenced in this cohort, and the absence of alpha or paired-chain data limited detectable features. A later analysis reported that several top co-occurrence clusters appeared linked to parvovirus B19, influenza, CMV and Epstein-Barr virus. A later genetic analysis reported fewer N-insertions in productive TCRs among donors in an Asian-associated ancestry cluster than the 666-donor mean. In vitro tests confirmed that a few of the cytomegalovirus-associated TCR beta chains recognize cytomegalovirus antigens. In the study, about 150 TCR beta chains were listed as associated with cytomegalovirus. A further reported finding was that TCR beta sequences accurately predicted the HLA-A and HLA-B alleles for most subjects in the first cohort. The 87-base-pair reads could not distinguish some IMGT-functional V segments, including TRBV6-2 and TRBV6-3, so those segments were excluded. A later genetic analysis associated a missense DCLRE1C variant with V-gene and J-gene trimming of TCR beta chains, and an independent cohort replicated the association. CMV serostatus was the only immune exposure information available for the cohort. Because counts were too low, about 15 rarely observed V segments, including chromosome 9 orphons, were left out of the earlier analysis of roughly 600 of the donors. In both the original and validation cohorts, the classifier was reported to diagnose cytomegalovirus status with high specificity and sensitivity. According to the authors, the approach could potentially be generalized to other disease states and immunological phenotypes.

Counted from cysteine to phenylalanine, this CDR3 has 16 amino acids. Kept here is only the CDR3 DNA, which spans 48 bases and is read in frame from base 1. In the germline V gene (reference sequence), CDR1 corresponds to GTSNPN and CDR2 to SVGIG. Trimming costs V 2 bases and J 6 bases, and their ends lie 20 bases apart. The library relied on the immunoSEQ multiplex PCR assay. The multiplex PCR relied on a mix of 60 forward primers for TCR Vbeta segments and 13 reverse primers for TCR Jbeta segments. Amplification of the CDR3 region of rearranged TCR beta genes was performed with a multiplex PCR assay on genomic DNA. Amplified TCR beta libraries were sequenced as 87-base-pair reads on the Illumina HiSeq System. Regarding the original processing steps: A later analysis counted 75 million to 100 million unique TCR beta chains across the roughly 700 repertoires, and around 9.9 million of these chains were shared by at least two donors. Raw reads were error-corrected and collapsed into unique sequences by a nearest-neighbor algorithm in which closely related sequences were merged to remove PCR and sequencing errors. V, D and J gene segments were assigned by aligning CDR3 sequences to IMGT reference sequences. Each retained sequence needed at least a six-nucleotide match to both a V gene segment and a J gene segment. A rearrangement counted as productive if the CDR3 had no stop codons and remained in frame with V and J, and every other rearrangement counted as non-productive. CDR3 was defined according to IMGT convention as the region running from the second conserved V-encoded cysteine to the conserved J-encoded phenylalanine. The earlier analysis of about 590 of the donors excluded sequences that lacked an unambiguous match to a single V gene segment. An earlier analysis of some 610 of the donors called V segments functional above 56.7% productive rearrangements and segregating when the between-donor standard deviation exceeded 5%. A statistical classification framework was built to diagnose cytomegalovirus status from the catalog of TCR beta chain sequences. In a later analysis, TCR nucleotide sequences were compared against IMGT/GENE-DB human TR gene sequences so that V and J genes could be assigned. The TCRdist pipeline was used in a later analysis to assign CDR3 sequences and most-parsimonious VDJ recombination scenarios. In a later analysis, each TCR beta chain was defined by its CDR3 amino acid sequence together with its V-gene family, and reads lacking a unique V-gene family were excluded. To address suspected cross-contamination and a sequencing artifact, a later analysis removed roughly 580 highly shared, low-generation-probability nucleotide sequences. A later analysis calculated a clonal expansion index for each public chain from normalized within-repertoire ranks of inferred template counts. In a later analysis, generation probabilities were computed using a VDJ recombination model fitted to out-of-frame rearrangements, and the results were checked against IGoR. In a later analysis, TCR-TCR, TCR-HLA and TCR-CMV co-occurrence was scored with hypergeometric tests, and a repertoire-size bias correction was applied to TCR pairs. A later analysis estimated false discovery rates by permuting HLA or CMV assignments 20 times. A later analysis grouped co-occurring TCRs with DBSCAN, adding TCRdist sequence similarity when clustering within HLA-allele-positive subsets. For co-occurrence clustering, repertoires with fewer than 30,000 or more than 120,000 public chains were excluded, along with a handful of repertoires with anomalous nucleotide sharing. As stored in TCRdb, this immuneACCESS dataset retains in-frame rearrangements with V and J assigned. A fraction of the clones does not appear; measured against another copy, unresolved V genes explain less than half of the discrepancy, and the remainder lacks a known reason. V, J and clone size were drawn from that table, and D and trimming were deduced from the DNA. The sample table holds fewer than 200,000 clones, of which nearly 80% were seen once. The top ten constitute roughly 3% of the sample.

In this chain, TRBV30 is recombined with TRBJ1-3, with the D gene not confidently named. Sample: PBMCs. The sequence was obtained from a female donor in good health and CMV-seronegative. The sequenced DNA: TGTGCCTGGAGTTTCACCCTCACCGACACCCTAAACACCATATATTTT. This yields the protein CAWSFTLTDTLNTIYF.